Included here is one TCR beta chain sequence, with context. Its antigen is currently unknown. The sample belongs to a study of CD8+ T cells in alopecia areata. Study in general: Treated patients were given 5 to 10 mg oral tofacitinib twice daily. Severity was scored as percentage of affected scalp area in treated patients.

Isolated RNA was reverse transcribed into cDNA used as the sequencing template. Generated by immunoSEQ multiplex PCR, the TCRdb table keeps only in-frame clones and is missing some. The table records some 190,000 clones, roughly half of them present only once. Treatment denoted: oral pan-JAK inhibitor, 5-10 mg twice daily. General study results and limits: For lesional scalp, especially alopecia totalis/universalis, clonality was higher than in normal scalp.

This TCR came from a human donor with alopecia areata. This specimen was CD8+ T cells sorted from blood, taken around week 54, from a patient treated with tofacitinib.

This chain's CDR3 is CASSWTGGAYEQYF. In nucleotides, the CDR3 is TGCGCCAGCAGCTGGACCGGTGGAGCCTACGAGCAGTACTTC. The chain employs TRBV5-1 and TRBJ2-7; D uncertain. The CDR3 totals 14 residues. In germline, CDR1 is SGHRS, CDR2 YFSETQ. V lost 3 bases and J 2 bases, leaving 12 bases between the germline ends.